A selection of T cell receptor beta chains follows, all from one sample in a study of blood T cell repertoires in COVID-19. Profiled with immunoSEQ multiplex PCR; TCRdb holds only in-frame clones, not every one. The sample lists about 180,000 clones, under 85% occurring once. Sequences were obtained from peripheral blood. The receptor source for this set is a woman aged 70 to 79 with COVID-19, enrolled during active disease. Each CDR3 is given with its conserved first and last residue. A D gene is named only where the DNA matches it firmly. A clone size is listed for some rows: how often the clone was seen (once, few, many), or a class if it is expanded.

>TRBD1|TRBV24-1|.|TRBJ2-3
TGTGCCACCAGTGGCTACAGGGGAGAAGATACGCAGTATTTT
CATSGYRGEDTQYF
>TRBD2|TRBV5-4|.|TRBJ2-7
TGTGCCAGCAGAAAGAGCGGGAGCGAACACGAGCAGTACTTC
CASRKSGSEHEQYF
>TRBD2|TRBV2|once|TRBJ2-5
TGTGCCAGCAGAAGCGGGAGGGCCTCGGAGACCCAGTACTTC
CASRSGRASETQYF
>TRBD2|TRBV7-9|.|TRBJ2-7
TGTGCCAGCAGCCTAGGACTAGCGGGAGGTGTCTCGCACGAGCAGTACTTC
CASSLGLAGGVSHEQYF
>.|TRBV19|.|TRBJ1-3
TGTGCCAGTAGTATAGGCGGCAACTCTGGAAACACCATATATTTT
CASSIGGNSGNTIYF
>.|TRBV24-1|.|TRBJ2-3
TGTGCCACCAGTGACTTGAGAAGGGGGACCGATACGCAGTATTTT
CATSDLRRGTDTQYF
>.|TRBV6-1|.|TRBJ1-5
TGTGCCAGCAGTGAAACTGTTAGCAATCAGCCCCAGCATTTT
CASSETVSNQPQHF
>TRBD1|TRBV30|.|TRBJ1-2
TGTGCCTGGAGTCTAATCGACAGGGGCTATGGCTACACCTTC
CAWSLIDRGYGYTF
>.|TRBV9|.|TRBJ1-4
TGTGCCAGCAGCGTAGACACTACTACTAATGAAAAACTGTTTTTT
CASSVDTTTNEKLFF
>.|TRBV28|few|TRBJ1-5
TGTGCCAGCCAACAGGTCGATCAGCCCCAGCATTTT
CASQQVDQPQHF
>.|TRBV18|.|TRBJ2-5
TGTGCCAGCTCACAGGAGGAGACCCAGTACTTC
CASSQEETQYF
>TRBD1|TRBV5-1|.|TRBJ2-7
TGCGCCAGCAGCTTGACAGGGGGCGAGCAGTACTTC
CASSLTGGEQYF
>.|TRBV28|few|TRBJ1-2
TGTGCCAGCACCCTGACAGGCACCACCTATGGCTACACCTTC
CASTLTGTTYGYTF
>.|TRBV4-3|.|TRBJ1-2
TGCGCCAGCAGCCAAGCGCGGGAAGGGCCCTATGGCTACACCTTC
CASSQAREGPYGYTF
>.|TRBV28|.|TRBJ2-1
TGTGCCAGCAGTTTTAGGGGCCTCGCCAACAATGAGCAGTTCTTC
CASSFRGLANNEQFF
>.|TRBV5-1|few|TRBJ2-2
TGCGCCAGCAGCGGACTGGGACAAAACACCGGGGAGCTGTTTTTT
CASSGLGQNTGELFF
>TRBD1|TRBV30|.|TRBJ2-5
TGTGCCTGGAGTTATGGCAGGGGGCGCCAAGAGACCCAGTACTTC
CAWSYGRGRQETQYF
>.|TRBV7-2|.|TRBJ2-2
TGTGCCAGCAGCCTCCAGCGGACCACCGGGGAGCTGTTTTTT
CASSLQRTTGELFF
>TRBD1|TRBV25-1|.|TRBJ1-1
TGTGCCAGCAGCCAGACAGGGGGGTACACTGAAGCTTTCTTT
CASSQTGGYTEAFF
>.|TRBV28|.|TRBJ2-2
TGTGCCAGCAGTTCCAGACTAGTCACCGGGGAGCTGTTTTTT
CASSSRLVTGELFF
>TRBD1|TRBV7-2|.|TRBJ2-3
TGTGCCAGCAGCCCAGGGGGCATCACAGATACGCAGTATTTT
CASSPGGITDTQYF
>.|TRBV19|.|TRBJ1-2
TGTGCCAGTAGTATAGGGTTCCCGCGATCTAAAGACACCTTC
CASSIGFPRSKDTF
>.|TRBV28|.|TRBJ1-5
TGTGCCAGCAGTCCCCGACCCGGGACGGGAGATCAGCCCCAGCATTTT
CASSPRPGTGDQPQHF
>TRBD1|TRBV7-2|.|TRBJ2-7
TGTGCCAGCAGTTTACTCCCGGGACAGGGGTCCTACGAGCAGTACTTC
CASSLLPGQGSYEQYF
>TRBD1|TRBV18|.|TRBJ2-5
TGTGCCAGCTCATCGGACAGGGGGAGAGTGACCCAGTACTTC
CASSSDRGRVTQYF
>TRBD2|TRBV28|once|TRBJ2-1
TGTGCCACCCCCGGGACTAGCGGGTCCTCCTACAATGAGCAGTTCTTC
CATPGTSGSSYNEQFF
>.|TRBV6-1|.|TRBJ2-1
TGTGCCAGCAGTGAAGGGAATGGGCCTTACAATGAGCAGTTCTTC
CASSEGNGPYNEQFF
>TRBD2|TRBV28|.|TRBJ2-1
TGTGCCAGCAGTTTCGGGCAGCGGGGATCCTACAATGAGCAGTTCTTC
CASSFGQRGSYNEQFF
>TRBD1|TRBV29-1|.|TRBJ1-2
TGCAGCGCCGCCTCCCCTCGGGCAGGGGGCAATGGCTACACCTTC
CSAASPRAGGNGYTF
>.|TRBV20-1|few|TRBJ2-5
TGCAGTGCTAGTCCCAGCGGCCAAGAGACCCAGTACTTC
CSASPSGQETQYF
>.|TRBV12-3/TRBV12-4|few|TRBJ1-6
TGTGCCAGCAGTTTAGGGGGCAATTCACCCCTCCACTTT
CASSLGGNSPLHF
>.|TRBV18|.|TRBJ2-3
TGTGCCAGCTCACCACCAGTGAGCGGACCAAGCACAGATACGCAGTATTTT
CASSPPVSGPSTDTQYF
>TRBD1|TRBV18|.|TRBJ2-1
TGTGCCAGCTCACGGACGACCGGGACAGGAGAGTACAATGAGCAGTTCTTC
CASSRTTGTGEYNEQFF
>TRBD1|TRBV6-5|.|TRBJ2-7
TGTGCCAGCAGTTACCCCGACCTAGGGGGCGCCGAGCAGTACTTC
CASSYPDLGGAEQYF
>.|TRBV2|.|TRBJ1-5
TGTGCCAGCAGTGTTAGCCGGGATCAGCCCCAGCATTTT
CASSVSRDQPQHF
>.|TRBV14|.|TRBJ1-2
TGTGCCAGCAGCCATAGCATAGAAGGTGGCTACACCTTC
CASSHSIEGGYTF
>.|TRBV28|.|TRBJ2-5
TGTGCCAGCAGCCGACTTTCGACAGGACGGGAGACCCAGTACTTC
CASSRLSTGRETQYF
>TRBD1|TRBV18|.|TRBJ2-5
TGTGCCAGCTCACGGAATACCGGGACAGGGGGCGAGACCCAGTACTTC
CASSRNTGTGGETQYF
>TRBD1|TRBV6-5|.|TRBJ1-2
TGTGCCAGCAGTAACAGGGGAAACAACTATGGCTACACCTTC
CASSNRGNNYGYTF
>TRBD1|TRBV7-9|once|TRBJ1-2
TGTGCCAGCAGCCAGGACAGGGGGGCGGATGGCTACACCTTC
CASSQDRGADGYTF
>.|TRBV9|.|TRBJ1-4
TGTGCCAGCAGCGTAGGAACAGCTAATGAAAAACTGTTTTTT
CASSVGTANEKLFF
>TRBD1|TRBV28|.|TRBJ1-1
TGTGCCAGCAGGACAGGGGGAACTGAAGCTTTCTTT
CASRTGGTEAFF
>.|TRBV18|.|TRBJ2-6
TGTGCCAGCTCAGCGGGACTCCAAGGCACTGGGGCCAACGTCCTGACTTTC
CASSAGLQGTGANVLTF
>TRBD2|TRBV6-5|.|TRBJ2-3
TGTGCCAGCAGAAACGGAGCGGGAGTTCCGGATACGCAGTATTTT
CASRNGAGVPDTQYF
>.|TRBV7-2|many|TRBJ1-1
TGTGCCAGCAGCTTAGACAGGTTGAACACTGAAGCTTTCTTT
CASSLDRLNTEAFF
>TRBD1|TRBV20-1|.|TRBJ2-3
TGCAGTGCTAGTCGCCCGCAGGGGGCAACAGATACGCAGTATTTT
CSASRPQGATDTQYF
>.|TRBV19|.|TRBJ2-7
TGTGCCAGTAGTATAAAAGCGGCGGAGTTCTACGAGCAGTACTTC
CASSIKAAEFYEQYF
>.|TRBV28|few|TRBJ2-7
TGTGCCAGCAGTTCGATGGGGACAAGCTCCTACGAGCAGTACTTC
CASSSMGTSSYEQYF
>TRBD2|TRBV10-3|once|TRBJ2-2
TGTGCCATCAGGAGCGGGAGCGGCACCGGGGAGCTGTTTTTT
CAIRSGSGTGELFF
>.|TRBV21-1|.|TRBJ2-7
TGTGCCAGCAGCAAAGAGTGGACAGGGTACCGCTACGAGCAGTACTTC
CASSKEWTGYRYEQYF
>.|TRBV19|few|TRBJ1-5
TGTGCCAGTAGTGGGGGAGGTTACAATCAGCCCCAGCATTTT
CASSGGGYNQPQHF
>.|TRBV19|.|TRBJ1-5
TGTGCCAGTAGTATCTGGGGATCGGGGCAGCCCCAGCATTTT
CASSIWGSGQPQHF
>.|TRBV9|.|TRBJ1-5
TGTGCCAGCAGCGTAGGAAAACACCCGCCCCAGCATTTT
CASSVGKHPPQHF
>TRBD2|TRBV2|.|TRBJ2-7
TGTGCCAGCTCTAGCGGGAGGGCGTACGAGCAGTACTTC
CASSSGRAYEQYF
>TRBD1|TRBV5-1|.|TRBJ2-7
TGCGCCAGCAGCCCCGGGACAGGGGTGATCGAGCAGTACTTC
CASSPGTGVIEQYF